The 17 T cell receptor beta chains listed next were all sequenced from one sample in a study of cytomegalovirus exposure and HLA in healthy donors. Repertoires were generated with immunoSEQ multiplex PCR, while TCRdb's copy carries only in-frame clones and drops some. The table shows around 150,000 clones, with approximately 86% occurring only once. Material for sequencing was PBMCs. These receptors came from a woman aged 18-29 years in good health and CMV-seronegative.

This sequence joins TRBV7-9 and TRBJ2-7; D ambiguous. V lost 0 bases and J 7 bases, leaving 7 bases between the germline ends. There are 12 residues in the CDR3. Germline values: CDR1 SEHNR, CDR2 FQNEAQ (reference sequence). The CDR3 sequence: CASSLAAREQYF. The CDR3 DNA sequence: TGTGCCAGCAGCTTAGCCGCCAGGGAGCAGTACTTC.

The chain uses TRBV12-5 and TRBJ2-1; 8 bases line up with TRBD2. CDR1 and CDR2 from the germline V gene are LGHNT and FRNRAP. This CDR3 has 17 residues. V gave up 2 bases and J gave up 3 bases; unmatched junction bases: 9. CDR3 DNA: TGTGCTAGTGGTTTGCCAAAGGTCGCGGGGGGCTACAATGAGCAGTTCTTC. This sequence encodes CASGLPKVAGGYNEQFF. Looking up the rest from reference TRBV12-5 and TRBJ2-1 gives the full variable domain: DARVTQTPRHKVTEMGQEVTMRCQPILGHNTVFWYRQTMMQGLELLAYFRNRAPLDDSGMPKDRFSAEMPDATLATLKIQPSEPRDSAVYFCASGLPKVAGGYNEQFFGPGTRLTVL.

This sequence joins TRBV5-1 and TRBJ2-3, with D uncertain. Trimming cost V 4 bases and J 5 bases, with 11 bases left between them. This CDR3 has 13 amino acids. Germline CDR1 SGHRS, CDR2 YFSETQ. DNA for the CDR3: TGCGCCAGCAGCCCCGGAAGGAGAGATACGCAGTATTTT. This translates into CASSPGRRDTQYF.

The CDR3 sequence is CASSSRQGNGYTF. CDR3 DNA sequence: TGTGCCAGCAGCTCGCGACAGGGGAACGGCTACACCTTC. The rearrangement uses TRBV7-2 and TRBJ1-2; 8 bases line up with TRBD1. This CDR3 is 13 amino acids long. J was trimmed by 8 bases and V by 4 bases; bases with no gene match: 6. CDR1 is SGHTA, CDR2 FQGNSA, per germline.

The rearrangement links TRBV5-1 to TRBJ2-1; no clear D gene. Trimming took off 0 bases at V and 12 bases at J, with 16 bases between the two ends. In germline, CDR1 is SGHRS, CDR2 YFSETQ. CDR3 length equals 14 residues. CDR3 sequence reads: CASSLGGLSSRQFF. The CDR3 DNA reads TGCGCCAGCAGCTTGGGTGGTCTAAGTAGCCGGCAGTTCTTC.

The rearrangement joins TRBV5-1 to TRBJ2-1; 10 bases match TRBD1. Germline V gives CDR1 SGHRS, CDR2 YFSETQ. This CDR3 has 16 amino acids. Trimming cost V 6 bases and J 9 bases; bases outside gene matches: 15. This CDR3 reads CASTPHGQGGASEQFF. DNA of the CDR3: TGCGCCAGCACCCCCCATGGACAGGGGGGGGCTTCTGAGCAGTTCTTC. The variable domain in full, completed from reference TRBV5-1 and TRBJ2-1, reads KAGVTQTPRYLIKTRGQQVTLSCSPISGHRSVSWYQQTPGQGLQFLFEYFSETQRNKGNFPGRFSGRQFSNSRSEMNVSTLELGDSALYLCASTPHGQGGASEQFFGPGTRLTVL.

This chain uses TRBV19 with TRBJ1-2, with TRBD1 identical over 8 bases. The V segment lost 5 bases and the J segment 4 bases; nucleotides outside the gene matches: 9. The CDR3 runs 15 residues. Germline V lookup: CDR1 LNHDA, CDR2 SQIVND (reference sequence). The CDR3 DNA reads TGTGCCAGTAGTCACGGACAGGGCGCGCTCTATGGCTACACCTTC. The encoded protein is CASSHGQGALYGYTF.

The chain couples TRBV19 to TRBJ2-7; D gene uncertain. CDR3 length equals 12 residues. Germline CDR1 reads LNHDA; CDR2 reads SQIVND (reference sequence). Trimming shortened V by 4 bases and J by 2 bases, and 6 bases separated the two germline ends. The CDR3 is CASSNRAYEQYF. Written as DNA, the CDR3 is TGTGCCAGTAGTAATCGCGCCTACGAGCAGTACTTC.

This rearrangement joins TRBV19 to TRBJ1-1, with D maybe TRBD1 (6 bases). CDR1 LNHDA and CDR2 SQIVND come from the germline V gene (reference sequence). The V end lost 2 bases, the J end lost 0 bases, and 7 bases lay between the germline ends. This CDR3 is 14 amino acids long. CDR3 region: CASSIPGVNTEAFF. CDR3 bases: TGTGCCAGTAGTATACCAGGGGTGAACACTGAAGCTTTCTTT.

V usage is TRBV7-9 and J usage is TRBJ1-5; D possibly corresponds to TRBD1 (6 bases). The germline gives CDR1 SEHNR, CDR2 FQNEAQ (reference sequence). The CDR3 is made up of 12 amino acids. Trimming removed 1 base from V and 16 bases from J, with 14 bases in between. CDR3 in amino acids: CASSLEQGVHHF. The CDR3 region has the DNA TGTGCCAGCAGCTTAGAACAGGGTGTTCATCATTTT.

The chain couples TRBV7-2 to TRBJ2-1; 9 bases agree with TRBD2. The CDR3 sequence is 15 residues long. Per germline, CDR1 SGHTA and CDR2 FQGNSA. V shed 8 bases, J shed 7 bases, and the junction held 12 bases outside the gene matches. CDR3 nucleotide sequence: TGTGCCAGCGCTTCCCCACTAGCGGGTAAGAATGAGCAGTTCTTC. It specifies CASASPLAGKNEQFF.

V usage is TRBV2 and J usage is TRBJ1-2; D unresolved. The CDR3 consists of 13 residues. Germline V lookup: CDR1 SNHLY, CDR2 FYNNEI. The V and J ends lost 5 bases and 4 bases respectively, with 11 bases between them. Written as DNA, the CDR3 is TGTGCCAGCAGTAGCTCGGGAAGCTATGGCTACACCTTC. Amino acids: CASSSSGSYGYTF. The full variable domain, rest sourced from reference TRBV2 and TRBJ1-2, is EPEVTQTPSHQVTQMGQEVILRCVPISNHLYFYWYRQILGQKVEFLVSFYNNEISEKSEIFDDQFSVERPDGSNFTLKIRSTKLEDSAMYFCASSSSGSYGYTFGSGTRLTVV.

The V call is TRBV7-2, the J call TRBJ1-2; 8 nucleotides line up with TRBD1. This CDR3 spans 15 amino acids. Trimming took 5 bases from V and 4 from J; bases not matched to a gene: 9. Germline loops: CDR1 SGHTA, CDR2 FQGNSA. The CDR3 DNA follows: TGTGCCAGCAGCCGATCCGGGACAGGAACCTATGGCTACACCTTC. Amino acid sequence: CASSRSGTGTYGYTF.

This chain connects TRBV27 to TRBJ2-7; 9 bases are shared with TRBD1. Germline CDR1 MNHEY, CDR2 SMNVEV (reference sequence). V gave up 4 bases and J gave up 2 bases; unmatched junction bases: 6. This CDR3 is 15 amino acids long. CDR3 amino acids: CASSSWTGATYEQYF. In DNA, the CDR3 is TGTGCCAGCAGTTCTTGGACAGGGGCTACCTACGAGCAGTACTTC.

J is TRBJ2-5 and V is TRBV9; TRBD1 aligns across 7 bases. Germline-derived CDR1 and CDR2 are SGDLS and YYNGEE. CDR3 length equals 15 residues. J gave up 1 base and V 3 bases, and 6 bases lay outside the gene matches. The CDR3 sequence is CASSERGGSQETQYF. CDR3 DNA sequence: TGTGCCAGCAGCGAGAGAGGGGGCTCCCAAGAGACCCAGTACTTC.

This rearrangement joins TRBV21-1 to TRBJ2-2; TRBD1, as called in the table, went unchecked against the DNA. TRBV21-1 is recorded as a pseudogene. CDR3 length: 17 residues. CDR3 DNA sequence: TGTGCCAGCAGCCCAACTGACGGACAGGGACGGACCGGGGAGCTGTTTTTT. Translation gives CASSPTDGQGRTGELFF.

DNA for the CDR3: TGCGCCAGCAGCCAAGAGCCGAGGGATGGGTATGGCTACACCTTC. This translates into CASSQEPRDGYGYTF. The chain is built from TRBV4-1 and TRBJ1-2; D ambiguous. V was pared by 0 bases and J by 5 bases, with 13 bases between. CDR3 length: 15 amino acids. Germline V gene data show CDR1 as MGHRA and CDR2 as YSYEKL.